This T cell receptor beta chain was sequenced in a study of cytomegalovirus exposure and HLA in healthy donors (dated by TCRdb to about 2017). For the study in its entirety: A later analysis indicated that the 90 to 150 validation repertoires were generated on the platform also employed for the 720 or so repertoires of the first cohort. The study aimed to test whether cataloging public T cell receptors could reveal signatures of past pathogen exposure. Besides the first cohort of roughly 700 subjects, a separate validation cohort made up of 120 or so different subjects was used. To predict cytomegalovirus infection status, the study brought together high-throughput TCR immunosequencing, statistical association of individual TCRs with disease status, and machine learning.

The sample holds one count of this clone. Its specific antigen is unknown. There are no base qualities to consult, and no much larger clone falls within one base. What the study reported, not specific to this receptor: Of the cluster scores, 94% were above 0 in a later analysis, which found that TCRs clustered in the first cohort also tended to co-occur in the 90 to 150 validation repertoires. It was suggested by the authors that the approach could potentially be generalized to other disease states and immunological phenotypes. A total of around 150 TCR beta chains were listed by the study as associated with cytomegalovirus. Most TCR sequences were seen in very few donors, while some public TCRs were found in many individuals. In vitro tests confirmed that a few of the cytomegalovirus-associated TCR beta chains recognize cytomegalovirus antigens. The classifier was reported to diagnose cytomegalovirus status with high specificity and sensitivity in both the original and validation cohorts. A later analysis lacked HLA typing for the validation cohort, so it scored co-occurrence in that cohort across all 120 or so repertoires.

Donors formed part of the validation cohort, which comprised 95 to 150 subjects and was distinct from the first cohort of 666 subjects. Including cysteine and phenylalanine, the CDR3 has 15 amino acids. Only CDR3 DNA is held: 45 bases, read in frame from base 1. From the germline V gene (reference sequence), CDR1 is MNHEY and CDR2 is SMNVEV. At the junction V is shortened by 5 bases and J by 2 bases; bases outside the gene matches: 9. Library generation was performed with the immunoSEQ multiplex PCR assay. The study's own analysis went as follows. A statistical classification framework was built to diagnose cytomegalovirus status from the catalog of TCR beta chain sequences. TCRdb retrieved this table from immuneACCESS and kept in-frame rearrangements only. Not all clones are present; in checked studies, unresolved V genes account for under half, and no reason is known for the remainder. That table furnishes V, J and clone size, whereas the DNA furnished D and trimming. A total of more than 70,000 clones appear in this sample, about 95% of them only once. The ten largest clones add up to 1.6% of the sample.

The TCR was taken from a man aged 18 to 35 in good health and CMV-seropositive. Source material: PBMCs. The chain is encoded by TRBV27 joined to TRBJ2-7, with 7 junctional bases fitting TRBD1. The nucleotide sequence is TGTGCCAGCAGTCCGTTACAGGGACAGACCTACGAGCAGTACTTC. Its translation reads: CASSPLQGQTYEQYF.